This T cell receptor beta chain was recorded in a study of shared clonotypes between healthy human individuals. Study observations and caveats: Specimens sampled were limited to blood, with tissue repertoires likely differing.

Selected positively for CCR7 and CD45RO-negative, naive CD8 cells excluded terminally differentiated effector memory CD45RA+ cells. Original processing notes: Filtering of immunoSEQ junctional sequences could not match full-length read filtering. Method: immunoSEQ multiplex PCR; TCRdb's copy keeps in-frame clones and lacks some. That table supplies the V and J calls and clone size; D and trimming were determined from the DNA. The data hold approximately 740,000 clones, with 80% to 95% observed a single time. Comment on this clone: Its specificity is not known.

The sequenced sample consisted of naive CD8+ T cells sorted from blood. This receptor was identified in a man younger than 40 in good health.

The chain's CDR3 is CASSRGVGELFF. The CDR3 DNA reads TGTGCCAGCAGCCGAGGGGTCGGGGAGCTGTTTTTT. The chain is built from TRBV7-9 and TRBJ2-2; D tentatively fits TRBD1 or TRBD2 (5 bases each). Germline loops: CDR1 SEHNR, CDR2 FQNEAQ (reference sequence). The CDR3 length is 12 residues. Trimming pared 5 bases from V and 7 bases from J, leaving 8 bases between.